This entry lists 25 T cell receptor beta chains sequenced from one sample in a study of human T cells and chemical hapten exposure. TCRdb recomputed calls from the RACE reads with MiXCR, one row per CDR3 protein. The sample consists of 110,000 to 150,000 distinct CDR3 sequences, roughly 12% of them appearing once. Indicated time point: patch test 2, 6 weeks after DPC sensitization. Described treatment: therapeutic diphenylcyclopropenone sensitization with weekly scalp DPC. The sample was whole blood, taken in connection with sensitization to the hapten diphenylcyclopropenone (DPC). Source of these receptors: a woman aged 45-60 years with alopecia areata. Some clones in this sample may be carry-over from other donors' samples.

This clonotype was detected only a few times. J is TRBJ1-1 and V is TRBV12-3 or TRBV12-4; D is undetermined. The CDR3 consists of 14 residues. V gave up 1 base and J gave up 3 bases, with 9 bases separating them. The CDR3 DNA follows: TGTGCCAGCAGTTTAGTCGTGGGATACACTGAAGCTTTCTTT. Its protein product is CASSLVVGYTEAFF.

This clonotype came up a few times. V is TRBV14 and J is TRBJ2-1; 8 nucleotides line up with TRBD2. Germline CDR1 reads SGHDN; CDR2 reads FVKESK. The CDR3 sequence is 16 residues long. Losses at the gene ends were 1 base for V and 7 bases for J; bases not matched to a gene: 9. CDR3 coding DNA: TGTGCCAGCAGCCAAGTCGTGGCGGGAGGCCGGAATGAGCAGTTCTTC. It codes for CASSQVVAGGRNEQFF. Based on the CDR3 plus reference TRBV14 and TRBJ2-1, the full variable domain is EAGVTQFPSHSVIEKGQTVTLRCDPISGHDNLYWYRRVMGKEIKFLLHFVKESKQDESGMPNNRFLAERTGGTYSTLKVQPAELEDSGVYFCASSQVVAGGRNEQFFGPGTRLTVL.

In this sample, this clonotype turned up many times. This chain links TRBV11-2 with TRBJ2-4; D is perhaps TRBD1 (5 bases). Trimming took off 1 base at V and 0 bases at J, with 13 bases between the two ends. This CDR3 is built from 17 residues. Germline CDR1 reads SGHAT; CDR2 reads FQNNGV. Here the CDR3 DNA reads TGTGCCAGCAGCTTAGGACAGATAAGTCTAGCCAAAAACATTCAGTACTTC. It is translated as CASSLGQISLAKNIQYF.

This chain joins TRBV6-5 and TRBJ1-6, with D possibly being TRBD1 (6 bases). Germline-derived CDR1 and CDR2 are MNHEY and SVGAGI. Trimming shortened V by 5 bases and J by 9 bases, and 14 bases separated the two germline ends. The CDR3 totals 14 residues. The CDR3 loop is CASSHWQGSSPLHF. Here the CDR3 DNA reads TGTGCCAGCAGTCATTGGCAGGGGAGTTCACCCCTCCACTTT.

This clonotype was observed at least ten times. The chain joins TRBV6-5 to TRBJ2-5, with 13 positions matching TRBD2. There are 14 residues in the CDR3. With 7 bases clipped from V and 4 bases from J, the junction kept 3 bases outside the gene matches. Germline V CDR1 and CDR2: MNHEY, SVGAGI. CDR3 DNA sequence: TGTGCCAGCACGACTAGCGGGAGGAGAGAGACCCAGTACTTC. It yields the protein CASTTSGRRETQYF.

CDR3 in DNA: TGTGCCAGCAGCCGGACAACCCTAAGGGATACGCAGTATTTT. Translated: CASSRTTLRDTQYF. The rearrangement links TRBV3-1 to TRBJ2-3, with D perhaps TRBD1 (5 bases). The V end was cut by 4 bases, the J end by 6 bases, with 14 bases between. Germline assignment: CDR1 LGHDT and CDR2 YNNKEL (reference sequence). This CDR3 is 14 amino acids long.

This clonotype was observed at least ten times. V is TRBV9 and J is TRBJ1-1; TRBD1 aligns across 8 bases. Germline CDR1 is SGDLS and CDR2 is YYNGEE. J was trimmed by 0 bases and V by 4 bases; bases with no gene match: 8. There are 16 residues in the CDR3. CDR3 amino acids: CASSPQGAGMNTEAFF. The DNA for the CDR3 is TGTGCCAGCAGCCCCCAGGGGGCCGGGATGAACACTGAAGCTTTCTTT.

The V and J genes are TRBV7-3 and TRBJ2-5; tentatively, D is TRBD2 (6 bases). Germline V CDR1 and CDR2: SGHTA, FQGTGA. The CDR3 has 15 residues. Trimming removed 0 bases at V and 2 bases at J, with 10 bases between. In nucleotides, the CDR3 is TGTGCCAGCAGCTTAACGGGACTCGCGCAAGAGACCCAGTACTTC. This sequence encodes CASSLTGLAQETQYF.

The V and J genes are TRBV20-1 and TRBJ1-2; no firm D call. The CDR3 totals 14 residues. Germline V gene lookup returns CDR1 DFQATT and CDR2 SNEGSKA (reference sequence). Trimming removed 4 bases from V and 3 bases from J, with 15 bases in between. Here the CDR3 DNA reads TGCAGTGCTATACACCACTCCGGACACTATGGCTACACCTTC. This sequence encodes CSAIHHSGHYGYTF.

This clonotype appeared many times. CDR3 nucleotide sequence: TGCAGTGCTAGAGCCTCCCTCCAAATAAGCACAGATACGCAGTATTTT. This sequence encodes CSARASLQISTDTQYF. This sequence joins TRBV20-1 and TRBJ2-3, with unresolved D. Trimming shortened V by 1 base and J by 0 bases, and 14 bases separated the two germline ends. This CDR3 spans 16 amino acids. CDR1 DFQATT and CDR2 SNEGSKA come from the germline V gene (reference sequence).

This clonotype was recorded at least ten times. This chain uses TRBV7-2 with TRBJ2-1; 11 bases are shared with TRBD2. The CDR3 is 15 amino acids. Trimming took 3 bases from V and 7 from J; bases not matched to a gene: 5. Germline CDR1 and CDR2: SGHTA and FQGNSA. CDR3 in DNA: TGTGCCAGCAGCTTTGTAGCGGGAGGGACGAATGAGCAGTTCTTC. Translated, it gives CASSFVAGGTNEQFF.

This clonotype has at least ten counts. The gene calls are TRBV7-3 and TRBJ2-1, with TRBD2 matching over 9 bases. The CDR3 contains 15 residues. Trimming at V came to 2 bases and at J to 3 bases, leaving 2 bases not matched to a gene. CDR1 and CDR2 (germline): SGHTA, FQGTGA. The CDR3 is CASSLGSGSYNEQFF. For the CDR3, the DNA is TGTGCCAGCAGCTTAGGTAGCGGGAGCTACAATGAGCAGTTCTTC.

This clonotype appeared many times. This chain connects TRBV5-1 to TRBJ2-3; unclear D gene. The germline V and J ends were trimmed by 3 bases and 4 bases, with 9 bases remaining between them. CDR1 is SGHRS, CDR2 YFSETQ, per germline. The CDR3 consists of 13 residues. CDR3 loop: CASSSDLPDTQYF. CDR3 in DNA: TGCGCCAGCAGCTCTGACCTCCCAGATACGCAGTATTTT.

J is TRBJ1-5 and V is TRBV12-3 or TRBV12-4, with D unresolved. This CDR3 comprises 12 residues. V gave up 5 bases and J gave up 13 bases, with 15 bases separating them. Here the CDR3 DNA reads TGTGCCAGCAGTCTCCCTTACGAGTCTCAGCATTTT. Translating gives CASSLPYESQHF.

This clonotype was found many times. V usage is TRBV29-1 and J usage is TRBJ2-4, with 8 bases lining up with TRBD2. Looked up from germline, CDR1 is SQVTM and CDR2 is ANQGSEA. Trimming at V came to 5 bases and at J to 0 bases, leaving 6 bases not matched to a gene. The CDR3 has 15 amino acids. CDR3 nucleotide sequence: TGCAGCGTTTCGGGACTAGACCTAGCCAAAAACATTCAGTACTTC. Translated: CSVSGLDLAKNIQYF.

At least ten counts were recorded for this clonotype. This chain connects TRBV11-3 to TRBJ2-5, with 7 positions matching TRBD1. Germline loops: CDR1 SGHNT, CDR2 YENEEA. This CDR3 comprises 15 residues. V was clipped by 0 bases and J by 2 bases; unmatched bases: 3. The CDR3 loop is CASSLDGTAQETQYF. CDR3 nucleotide sequence: TGTGCCAGCAGCTTAGATGGGACAGCGCAAGAGACCCAGTACTTC.

This clonotype was picked up a small number of times. In DNA form, the CDR3 reads TGTGCCAGCAGACAACAGGGCTCTGGAAACACCATATATTTT. Amino acids: CASRQQGSGNTIYF. J is TRBJ1-3 and V is TRBV6-5; weak D call: TRBD1 (6 bases). The V gene's germline CDR1 is MNHEY and CDR2 SVGAGI. CDR3 size: 14 residues. V lost 6 bases and J lost 0, with 9 bases in between.

J is TRBJ2-7 and V is TRBV7-9; 8 positions match TRBD2. In germline, CDR1 is SEHNR, CDR2 FQNEAQ (reference sequence). The CDR3 sequence is 20 residues long. J was trimmed by 0 bases and V by 5 bases; bases with no gene match: 21. In nucleotides, the CDR3 is TGTGCCAGCAGCCCCAATCTGGGCGGGGGGACTCCCGGCGGCTCCTACGAGCAGTACTTC. Translated, it gives CASSPNLGGGTPGGSYEQYF.

There are many counts of this clonotype. The chain uses TRBV6-1 and TRBJ2-2; weak D call: TRBD1 (6 bases). Germline loops: CDR1 MNHNS, CDR2 SASEGT. V dropped 6 bases and J dropped 3 bases, with 20 bases sitting between them. The CDR3 runs 17 residues. For the CDR3, the DNA is TGTGCCAGCAGCCGAAAGGCAGGGGAAGTGTACACCGGGGAGCTGTTTTTT. Translated: CASSRKAGEVYTGELFF.

The chain is built from TRBV27 and TRBJ2-2; possibly TRBD2 for D (5 bases). CDR3 size: 15 residues. Per the germline V gene, CDR1 is MNHEY and CDR2 is SMNVEV (reference sequence). The V gene lost 4 bases and the J gene lost 4 bases, with 13 bases spanning the gap. The DNA of the CDR3 is TGTGCCAGCAGTTCCCGACTACCCGCCACCGGGGAGCTGTTTTTT. It translates to CASSSRLPATGELFF.

This clonotype appeared many times. The chain links TRBV7-9 to TRBJ1-1; the D is unclear. V shed 5 bases and J shed 0 bases, with 7 bases lying between them. CDR3 size: 13 residues. The germline CDR1 and CDR2 sequences are SEHNR and FQNEAQ (reference sequence). The CDR3 loop reads CASSAHVNTEAFF. The CDR3 DNA is TGTGCCAGCAGCGCACACGTGAACACTGAAGCTTTCTTT.

This clonotype was detected many times. The chain employs TRBV7-9 and TRBJ1-1; TRBD1 might be the D (5 bases). V shed 2 bases and J shed 7 bases, with 14 bases lying between them. Germline-derived CDR1 and CDR2 are SEHNR and FQNEAQ (reference sequence). The CDR3 has 14 residues. CDR3 bases: TGTGCCAGCAGCTTAACCGGGGCCGCACGTGAAGCTTTCTTT. It translates to CASSLTGAAREAFF.

At least ten counts were recorded for this clonotype. The chain employs TRBV10-3 and TRBJ2-3; 15 positions agree with TRBD2. Germline trimming cut 4 bases from V and 3 bases from J; bases unmatched to any gene: 5. This CDR3 has 17 residues. Germline-derived CDR1 and CDR2 are ENHRY and SYGVKD. The CDR3 loop is CAISAGLAGGATDTQYF. CDR3 bases: TGTGCCATCAGTGCGGGACTAGCGGGAGGAGCGACAGATACGCAGTATTTT.

The table lists this clonotype with a few counts. CDR3 sequence (DNA): TGTGCCAGCAGCTTAGCGCGGGACACAGATACGCAGTATTTT. Protein: CASSLARDTDTQYF. The V gene is TRBV7-2, the J gene TRBJ2-3; D is possibly TRBD2 (6 bases). Trimming took 0 bases from V and 2 from J, leaving 6 bases between them. The CDR3 has 14 residues. CDR1 is SGHTA and CDR2 is FQGNSA in the germline V gene.

In this sample, this clonotype turned up many times. The chain carries TRBV5-1 and TRBJ1-5; no firm D call. CDR1 SGHRS and CDR2 YFSETQ come from the germline V gene. The V end lost 1 base, the J end lost 0 bases, and 5 bases lay between the germline ends. The CDR3 sequence is 14 residues long. The CDR3 loop is CASSLSGSNQPQHF. CDR3 DNA sequence: TGCGCCAGCAGCTTGTCGGGTAGCAATCAGCCCCAGCATTTT.